Listed below are T cell receptor beta chains from one sample, sequenced in a study of circulating CD8 cells and anti-PD-1 response in melanoma. One entry per CDR3 protein results from TCRdb running MiXCR on the reads. The table shows hundreds of distinct CDR3 sequences, with approximately 6.3% occurring only once. The material sequenced was CD8+ T cells from PBMCs, taken at baseline or after one month of anti-PD-1 therapy (not recorded which). Every receptor here comes from a human donor with melanoma. CDR3s include the opening cysteine and the closing phenylalanine or tryptophan. Fields, in order: J gene, D gene, clone size, CDR3 length, V gene, CDR3 protein, CDR3 DNA. D genes are given only for firm matches. Clone size is shown for a subset of rows, as once, few, many or a class of expanded clone.

>TRBJ2-7|NA|medium-sized|15|TRBV5-4
CASSSQGSAFYEQYF
TGTGCCAGCAGCTCGCAGGGGTCGGCTTTCTACGAGCAGTACTTC
>TRBJ2-7|TRBD2|medium-sized|12|TRBV7-2
CASSPPPGLPHF
TGTGCCAGCTCACCCCCACCGGGACTACCTCATTTC
>TRBJ2-5|NA|medium-sized|13|TRBV23-1
CASSPGFQETQYF
TGCGCCAGCAGTCCCGGGTTCCAAGAGACCCAGTACTTC
>TRBJ2-2|TRBD1|large|16|TRBV24-1
CATSVAQGAGTGELFF
TGTGCCACCAGTGTAGCGCAGGGGGCGGGGACCGGGGAGCTGTTTTTT
>TRBJ2-7|NA|large|15|TRBV28
CASSQVADSSYEQYF
TGTGCCAGCAGCCAGGTAGCGGATTCCTCCTACGAGCAGTACTTC
>TRBJ2-7|TRBD2|medium-sized|16|TRBV14
CASSQRLAPDPYEQYF
TGTGCCAGCAGCCAAAGACTAGCCCCCGACCCTTACGAGCAGTACTTC
>TRBJ2-1|NA|NA|14|TRBV7-2
CASSMTGLYNEQFF
TGTGCCAGCAGCATGACAGGATTATACAATGAGCAGTTCTTC
>TRBJ2-1|NA|medium-sized|17|TRBV14
CASSQEWPYEDYNEQFF
TGTGCCAGCAGCCAAGAATGGCCATACGAAGACTACAATGAGCAGTTCTTC
>TRBJ2-3|NA|few|15|TRBV28
CASTLADDFTDTRYF
TGTGCCAGCACCTTAGCGGACGATTTCACAGATACGCGGTATTTT
>TRBJ2-7|TRBD1|medium-sized|13|TRBV20-1
CSARTGHSYEQYF
TGCAGTGCTAGGACAGGGCACTCCTACGAGCAGTACTTC
>TRBJ1-1|TRBD1|large|14|TRBV2
CARTIDRGHTEAFF
TGTGCCAGGACGATCGACAGGGGGCACACTGAAGCTTTCTTT
>TRBJ2-7|TRBD2|medium-sized|18|TRBV20-1
CSARGALQTSSSSYEQYF
TGCAGTGCTAGAGGGGCCCTCCAGACTAGCTCTTCCTCCTACGAGCAGTACTTC
>TRBJ2-1|NA|few|13|TRBV13
CASRRSSYNEQFF
TGTGCCAGCAGGCGAAGCTCCTACAATGAGCAGTTCTTC
>TRBJ2-1|NA|large|13|TRBV12-3/TRBV12-4
CASSRDPYNEQFF
TGTGCCAGCAGCAGGGACCCTTACAATGAGCAGTTCTTC
>TRBJ2-7|NA|few|14|TRBV6-1
CASSEGAELLLQYF
TGTGCCAGCAGTGAGGGGGCAGAGCTGCTGCTGCAGTACTTC
>TRBJ1-2|NA|medium-sized|15|TRBV29-1
CSVEDREVYNYGYTF
TGCAGCGTTGAAGATCGCGAGGTTTACAACTATGGCTACACCTTC
>TRBJ2-1|TRBD2|large|16|TRBV6-6
CASSITSGGSYNEQFF
TGTGCCAGCAGCATTACTAGCGGGGGCTCCTACAATGAGCAGTTCTTC
>TRBJ1-4|NA|large|14|TRBV2
CASSAGGDNEKLFF
TGTGCCAGCAGCGCCGGGGGCGATAATGAAAAACTGTTTTTT
>TRBJ2-7|TRBD2|large|16|TRBV27
CASSPNQGGIFYEQYF
TGTGCCAGCAGTCCCAACCAGGGAGGGATTTTCTACGAGCAGTACTTC
>TRBJ2-1|TRBD2|large|17|TRBV7-3
CASSSGLAGSSYNEQFF
TGTGCCAGCAGTTCTGGACTAGCGGGAAGCTCCTACAATGAGCAGTTCTTC
>TRBJ2-1|TRBD2|large|16|TRBV20-1
CSASQRKSGRLNEQFF
TGCAGTGCCTCACAGCGTAAGAGCGGGAGACTCAATGAGCAGTTCTTC
>TRBJ2-1|NA|medium-sized|12|TRBV28
CAITGGDNEQFF
TGTGCCATCACCGGTGGGGACAATGAGCAGTTCTTC
>TRBJ1-2|NA|medium-sized|14|TRBV19
CASSISPGGYGYTF
TGTGCCAGTAGTATTTCTCCGGGAGGCTATGGCTACACCTTC
>TRBJ1-2|TRBD1|medium-sized|14|TRBV19
CASSFTGGAYGYTF
TGTGCCAGTAGTTTCACAGGGGGCGCCTATGGCTACACCTTC
>TRBJ1-1|NA|medium-sized|14|TRBV12-3/TRBV12-4
CASTPDRMNTEAFF
TGTGCCAGCACCCCCGACAGGATGAACACTGAAGCTTTCTTT
>TRBJ2-3|NA|large|14|TRBV29-1
CSVVWGTDPDTQYF
TGCAGCGTTGTTTGGGGAACGGATCCAGATACGCAGTATTTT
>TRBJ1-2|NA|medium-sized|14|TRBV28
CASSFGESNYGYTF
TGTGCCAGCAGTTTTGGAGAGTCTAACTATGGCTACACCTTC
>TRBJ2-3|NA|medium-sized|16|TRBV19
CASSIRTDTFTDTQYF
TGTGCCAGTAGTATCCGGACAGATACCTTCACAGATACGCAGTATTTT
>TRBJ2-7|NA|medium-sized|13|TRBV18
CASSTGPSYAQYF
TGTGCCAGCTCAACCGGACCTTCCTACGCGCAGTACTTC
>TRBJ2-1|NA|NA|14|TRBV2
CASSRDTGSNEQFF
TGTGCCAGCAGCCGGGATACAGGGAGCAATGAGCAGTTCTTC
>TRBJ2-7|TRBD1|medium-sized|16|TRBV10-3
CAITMHTGGETYEQYF
TGTGCCATTACCATGCATACAGGGGGTGAGACCTACGAGCAGTACTTC
>TRBJ2-7|NA|large|15|TRBV24-1
CATSAGTGGNDEQYF
TGTGCCACCAGTGCAGGGACCGGGGGAAACGACGAGCAGTACTTC
>TRBJ2-7|NA|medium-sized|15|TRBV4-2
CASSQEWRPNYEQYF
TGTGCCAGCAGCCAAGAGTGGCGGCCCAACTACGAGCAGTACTTC
>TRBJ2-2|NA|large|16|TRBV25-1
CASSSPRGANTGELFF
TGTGCCAGCAGTTCGCCCAGGGGGGCGAACACCGGGGAGCTGTTTTTT
>TRBJ2-3|TRBD1|medium-sized|15|TRBV18
CASSPGTGVADTQYF
TGTGCCAGCTCACCAGGGACAGGGGTAGCAGATACGCAGTATTTT
>TRBJ2-2|TRBD1|hyperexpanded|16|TRBV24-1
CATSDPTGGESGELFF
TGTGCCACCAGTGATCCGACAGGGGGCGAGTCCGGGGAGCTGTTTTTT
>TRBJ2-1|NA|large|11|TRBV20-1
CSASGGNEQFF
TGCAGTGCCTCCGGGGGCAATGAGCAGTTCTTC
>TRBJ2-2|NA|large|15|TRBV2
CASSEDGASTGELFF
TGTGCCAGCAGTGAAGATGGGGCGAGCACCGGGGAGCTGTTTTTT
>TRBJ2-1|NA|large|13|TRBV7-2
CASSSRNRNEQFF
TGTGCCAGCAGCTCTAGGAATCGCAATGAGCAGTTCTTC
>TRBJ1-5|NA|medium-sized|12|TRBV2
CASRQSNQPQHF
TGTGCCAGCAGACAGAGCAATCAGCCCCAGCATTTT
>TRBJ2-7|NA|large|13|TRBV3-1
CASSHRVTYEQYF
TGTGCCAGCAGCCACAGGGTAACCTACGAGCAGTACTTC
>TRBJ2-7|TRBD2|medium-sized|17|TRBV20-1
CSARGALTSGSSYEQYF
TGCAGTGCTAGGGGGGCCCTGACTAGCGGGAGCTCCTACGAGCAGTACTTC
>TRBJ2-3|TRBD2|medium-sized|17|TRBV25-1
CASSEGFPGLGGDTQYF
TGTGCCAGCAGTGAAGGGTTCCCGGGACTAGGGGGAGATACGCAGTATTTT
>TRBJ2-7|NA|large|14|TRBV19
CASSNWDGHYEQYF
TGTGCCAGTAGCAACTGGGACGGTCACTACGAGCAGTACTTC